The clone carrying this TCR beta chain has a count of ten or more. This specimen belongs to a study of T cells in Graves' hyperthyroidism and ophthalmopathy. RNA transcripts were the template for amplifying TCR beta CDR3 regions. In the first-round RT-PCR of the TCR CDR3, the HTBI primer set was used. TCRdb called the multiplex PCR reads again in MiXCR, with one record for every CDR3 protein. Of 370,000 or so distinct CDR3 sequences in the sample, 15% to 19% are singletons; the top ten hold 25% to 35%. Looked up from germline, CDR1 is MDHEN and CDR2 is SYDVKM. This CDR3 is 20 amino acids long. J gave up 3 bases and V 1 base, and 17 bases lay outside the gene matches.

The chain recombines TRBV28 with TRBJ2-3; 9 bases fit TRBD1. Sequenced material: blood. The receptor was isolated from a woman younger than 30 with Graves' hyperthyroidism that later progressed to Graves' ophthalmopathy. The DNA of the CDR3 is TGTGCCAGCAGTTTATCTTGGGACAGGGCCCCCACAGCGAGGACAGATACGCAGTATTTT. Residues: CASSLSWDRAPTARTDTQYF.